This TCR beta chain was captured in a study of control samples from healthy donors and cancer patients. Germline V gene sequence: CDR1 MDHEN, CDR2 SYDVKM. With 5 bases clipped from V and 7 bases from J, the junction kept 10 bases outside the gene matches. CDR3 length equals 16 residues. Sequenced by immunoSEQ multiplex PCR; TCRdb stores in-frame clones only, minus some. The sample yields 150,000 or so clones, 80% to 95% seen once. Sequenced input: blood. The source of this sequence is a woman in her thirties in good health. V and J are TRBV28 and TRBJ2-1, with 11 bases identical to TRBD1. In DNA, the CDR3 is TGTGCCAGCAGTCTTTTGGGACAGGGGGGTTTGAATGAGCAGTTCTTC. It yields the protein CASSLLGQGGLNEQFF. Using reference TRBV28 and TRBJ2-1 for the parts outside the CDR3, the full variable domain is DVKVTQSSRYLVKRTGEKVFLECVQDMDHENMFWYRQDPGLGLRLIYFSYDVKMKEKGDIPEGYSVSREKKERFSLILESASTNQTSMYLCASSLLGQGGLNEQFFGPGTRLTVL.